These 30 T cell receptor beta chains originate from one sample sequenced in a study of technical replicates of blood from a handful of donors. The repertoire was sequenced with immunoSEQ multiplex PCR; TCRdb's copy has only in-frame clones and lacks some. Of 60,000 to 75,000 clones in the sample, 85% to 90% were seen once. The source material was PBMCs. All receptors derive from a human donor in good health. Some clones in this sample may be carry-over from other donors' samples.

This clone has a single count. In DNA form, the CDR3 reads TGCGCCAGCAGCTTGGGGGGCACTGGGGCTTCACCCCTCCACTTT. Amino acids: CASSLGGTGASPLHF. The chain is built from TRBV5-1 and TRBJ1-6; TRBD1 might be the D (5 bases). CDR3 length equals 15 residues. Per the germline V gene, CDR1 is SGHRS and CDR2 is YFSETQ. Between the trimmed V and J ends, which lost 0 bases and 9 bases, there was a span of 13 bases.

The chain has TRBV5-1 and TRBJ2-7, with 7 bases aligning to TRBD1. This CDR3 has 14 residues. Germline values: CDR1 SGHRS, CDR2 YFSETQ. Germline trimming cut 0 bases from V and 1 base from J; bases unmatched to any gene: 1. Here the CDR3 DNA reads TGCGCCAGCAGCTTGGAGACAGGGTCCTACGAGCAGTACTTC. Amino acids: CASSLETGSYEQYF.

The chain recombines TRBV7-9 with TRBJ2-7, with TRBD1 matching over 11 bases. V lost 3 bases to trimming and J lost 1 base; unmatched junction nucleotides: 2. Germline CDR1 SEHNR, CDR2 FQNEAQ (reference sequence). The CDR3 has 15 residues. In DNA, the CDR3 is TGTGCCAGCAGCTTTGGGGACAGGGGGTCCTACGAGCAGTACTTC. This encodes CASSFGDRGSYEQYF. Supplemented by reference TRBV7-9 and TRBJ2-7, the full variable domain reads DTGVSQNPRHKITKRGQNVTFRCDPISEHNRLYWYRQTLGQGPEFLTYFQNEAQLEKSRLLSDRFSAERPKGSFSTLEIQRTEQGDSAMYLCASSFGDRGSYEQYFGPGTRLTVT.

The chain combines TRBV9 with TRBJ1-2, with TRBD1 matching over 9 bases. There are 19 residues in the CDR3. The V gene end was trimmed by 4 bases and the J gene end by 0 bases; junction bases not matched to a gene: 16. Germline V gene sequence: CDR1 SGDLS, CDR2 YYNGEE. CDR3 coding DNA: TGTGCCAGCAGCACGAGAGGAAGGGACAGGGATCAAGCTAACTATGGCTACACCTTC. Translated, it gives CASSTRGRDRDQANYGYTF. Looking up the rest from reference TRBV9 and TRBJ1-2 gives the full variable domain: DSGVTQTPKHLITATGQRVTLRCSPRSGDLSVYWYQQSLDQGLQFLIQYYNGEERAKGNILERFSAQQFPDLHSELNLSSLELGDSALYFCASSTRGRDRDQANYGYTFGSGTRLTVV.

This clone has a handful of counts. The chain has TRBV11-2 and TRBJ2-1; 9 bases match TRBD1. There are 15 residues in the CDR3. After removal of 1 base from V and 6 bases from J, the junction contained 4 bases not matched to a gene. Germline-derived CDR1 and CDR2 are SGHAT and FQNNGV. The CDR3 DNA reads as TGTGCCAGCAGCTTAGTCACAGGGGGCTCCAATGAGCAGTTCTTC. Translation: CASSLVTGGSNEQFF.

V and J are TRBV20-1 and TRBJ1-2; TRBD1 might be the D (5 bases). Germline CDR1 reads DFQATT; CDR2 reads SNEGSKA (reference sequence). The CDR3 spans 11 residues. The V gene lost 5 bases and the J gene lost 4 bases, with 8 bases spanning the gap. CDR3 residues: CSAGGFYGYTF. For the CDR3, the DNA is TGCAGTGCTGGGGGGTTCTATGGCTACACCTTC.

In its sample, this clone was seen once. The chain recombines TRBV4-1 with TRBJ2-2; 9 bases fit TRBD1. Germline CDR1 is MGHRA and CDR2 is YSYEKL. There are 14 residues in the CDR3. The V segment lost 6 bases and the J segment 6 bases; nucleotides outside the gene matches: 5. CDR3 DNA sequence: TGCGCCAGCAGGCGACAGGGGGACGCCGGGGAGCTGTTTTTT. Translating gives CASRRQGDAGELFF.

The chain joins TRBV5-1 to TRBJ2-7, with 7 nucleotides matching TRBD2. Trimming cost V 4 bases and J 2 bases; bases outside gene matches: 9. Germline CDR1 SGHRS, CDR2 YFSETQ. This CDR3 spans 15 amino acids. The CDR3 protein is CASSPTSGTPYEQYF. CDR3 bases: TGCGCCAGCAGCCCTACCAGCGGGACCCCCTACGAGCAGTACTTC.

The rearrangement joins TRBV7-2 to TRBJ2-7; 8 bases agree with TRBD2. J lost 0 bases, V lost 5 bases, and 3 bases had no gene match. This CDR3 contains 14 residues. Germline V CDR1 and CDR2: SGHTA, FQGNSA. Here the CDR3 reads CASSPRGGSYEQYF. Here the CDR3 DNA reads TGTGCCAGCAGCCCCCGGGGGGGCTCCTACGAGCAGTACTTC.

The DNA for the CDR3 is TGCGCCAGCAGCCAACCTGACGGGGGCGGGGGCTATGGCTACACCTTC. This gives the protein CASSQPDGGGGYGYTF. The gene calls are TRBV4-1 and TRBJ1-2; tentative D call: TRBD1 (6 bases). Trimming cost V 2 bases and J 4 bases, with 17 bases left between them. Germline V gene sequence: CDR1 MGHRA, CDR2 YSYEKL. The CDR3 is 16 amino acids.

The CDR3 DNA reads as TGTGCCAGCACCGGGGAGGTCCCGCAGCCCCAGCATTTT. Protein product: CASTGEVPQPQHF. The chain joins TRBV6-1 to TRBJ1-5; the D is unclear. This CDR3 spans 13 amino acids. V dropped 7 bases and J dropped 7 bases, with 14 bases sitting between them. From germline, CDR1 is MNHNS and CDR2 SASEGT.

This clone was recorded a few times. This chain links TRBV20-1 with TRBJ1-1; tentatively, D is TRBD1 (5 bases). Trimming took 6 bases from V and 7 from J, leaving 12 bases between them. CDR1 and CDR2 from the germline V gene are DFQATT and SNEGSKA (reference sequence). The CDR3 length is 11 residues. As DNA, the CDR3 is TGCAGTGCCAGGCCAGGGCTTGAAGCTTTCTTT. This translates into CSARPGLEAFF.

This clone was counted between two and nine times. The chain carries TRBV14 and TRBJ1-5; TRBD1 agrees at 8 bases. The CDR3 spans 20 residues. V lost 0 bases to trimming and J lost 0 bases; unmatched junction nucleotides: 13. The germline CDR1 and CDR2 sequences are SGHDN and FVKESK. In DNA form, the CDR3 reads TGTGCCAGCAGCCAAGAGGTCGGATCGACAGGGGTCGTTAGCAATCAGCCCCAGCATTTT. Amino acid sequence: CASSQEVGSTGVVSNQPQHF.

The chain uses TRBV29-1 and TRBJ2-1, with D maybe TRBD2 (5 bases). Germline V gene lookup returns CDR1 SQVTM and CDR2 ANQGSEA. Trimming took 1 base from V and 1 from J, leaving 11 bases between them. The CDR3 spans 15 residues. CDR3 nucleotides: TGCAGCGTTGAAGGGCGAGCGGAGTCCTACAATGAGCAGTTCTTC. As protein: CSVEGRAESYNEQFF.

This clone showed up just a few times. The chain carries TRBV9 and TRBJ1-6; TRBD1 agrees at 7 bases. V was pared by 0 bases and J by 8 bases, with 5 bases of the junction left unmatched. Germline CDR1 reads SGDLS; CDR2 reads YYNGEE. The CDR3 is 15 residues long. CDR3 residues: CASSVEGRGDSPLHF. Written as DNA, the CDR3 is TGTGCCAGCAGCGTAGAGGGCAGGGGGGATTCACCCCTCCACTTT.

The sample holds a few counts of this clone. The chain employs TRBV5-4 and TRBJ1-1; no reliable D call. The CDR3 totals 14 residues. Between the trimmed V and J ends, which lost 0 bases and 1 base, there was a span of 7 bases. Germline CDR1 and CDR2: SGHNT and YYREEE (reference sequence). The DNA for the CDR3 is TGTGCCAGCAGCTTGGCCAGGCAGAACACTGAAGCTTTCTTT. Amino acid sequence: CASSLARQNTEAFF.

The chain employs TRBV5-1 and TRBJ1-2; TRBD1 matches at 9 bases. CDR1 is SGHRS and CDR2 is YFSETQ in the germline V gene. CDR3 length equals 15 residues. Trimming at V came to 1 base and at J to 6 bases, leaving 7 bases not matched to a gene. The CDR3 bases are TGCGCCAGCAGCTTGACAGGGGGCTTGGTCGATGGCTACACCTTC. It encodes CASSLTGGLVDGYTF.

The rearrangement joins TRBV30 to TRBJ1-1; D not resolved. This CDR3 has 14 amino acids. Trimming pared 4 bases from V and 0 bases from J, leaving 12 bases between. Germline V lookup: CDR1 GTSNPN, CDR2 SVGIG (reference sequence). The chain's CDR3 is CAWTSDSMNTEAFF. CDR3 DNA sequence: TGTGCCTGGACTTCGGACTCCATGAACACTGAAGCTTTCTTT.

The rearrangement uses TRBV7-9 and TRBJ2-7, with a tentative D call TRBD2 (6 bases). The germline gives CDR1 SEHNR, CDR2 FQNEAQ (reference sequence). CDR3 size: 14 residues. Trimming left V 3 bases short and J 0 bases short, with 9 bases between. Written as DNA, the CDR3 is TGTGCCAGCAGCTTCACTAGCAACTCCTACGAGCAGTACTTC. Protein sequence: CASSFTSNSYEQYF.

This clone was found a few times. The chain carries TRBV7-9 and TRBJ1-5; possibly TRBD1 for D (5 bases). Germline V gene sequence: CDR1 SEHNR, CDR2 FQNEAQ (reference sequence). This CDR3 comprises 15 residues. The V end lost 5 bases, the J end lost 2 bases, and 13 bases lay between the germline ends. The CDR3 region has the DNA TGTGCCAGCAGCCCGGGGGATGGGGGCAATCAGCCCCAGCATTTT. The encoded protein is CASSPGDGGNQPQHF.

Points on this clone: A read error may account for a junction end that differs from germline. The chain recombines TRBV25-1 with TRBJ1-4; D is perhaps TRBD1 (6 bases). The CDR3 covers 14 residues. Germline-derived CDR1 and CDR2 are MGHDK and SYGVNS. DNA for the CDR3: TGTGCCGGCAGTGAATCCGGGGGGCATGAAAAACTGTTTTTT. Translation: CAGSESGGHEKLFF.

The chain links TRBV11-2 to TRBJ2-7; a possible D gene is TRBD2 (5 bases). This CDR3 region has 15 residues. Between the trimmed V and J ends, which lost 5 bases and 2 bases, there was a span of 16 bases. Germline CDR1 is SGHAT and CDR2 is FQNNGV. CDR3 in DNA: TGTGCCAGCAGCCAGGAGGCGGAAGAAACCTACGAGCAGTACTTC. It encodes CASSQEAEETYEQYF.

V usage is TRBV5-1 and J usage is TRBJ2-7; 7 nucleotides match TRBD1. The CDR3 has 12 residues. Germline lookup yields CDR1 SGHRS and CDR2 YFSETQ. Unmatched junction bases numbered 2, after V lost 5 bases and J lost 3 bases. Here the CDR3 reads CASSRQGYEQYF. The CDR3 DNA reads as TGCGCCAGCAGTCGACAGGGCTACGAGCAGTACTTC.

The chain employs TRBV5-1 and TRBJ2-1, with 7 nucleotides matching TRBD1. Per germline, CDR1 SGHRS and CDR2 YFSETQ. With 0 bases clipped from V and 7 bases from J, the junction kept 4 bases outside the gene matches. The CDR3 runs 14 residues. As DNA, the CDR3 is TGCGCCAGCAGCTTGGGGACAGGTTTGAATGAGCAGTTCTTC. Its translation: CASSLGTGLNEQFF.

This chain's CDR3 is CASSLKTVNTEAFF. The CDR3 nucleotides are TGTGCCAGCAGCCTCAAGACAGTGAACACTGAAGCTTTCTTT. This chain uses TRBV2 with TRBJ1-1; tentatively, D is TRBD1 (5 bases). Per the germline V gene, CDR1 is SNHLY and CDR2 is FYNNEI. The V end lost 6 bases, the J end lost 0 bases, and 11 bases lay between the germline ends. The CDR3 loop spans 14 amino acids.

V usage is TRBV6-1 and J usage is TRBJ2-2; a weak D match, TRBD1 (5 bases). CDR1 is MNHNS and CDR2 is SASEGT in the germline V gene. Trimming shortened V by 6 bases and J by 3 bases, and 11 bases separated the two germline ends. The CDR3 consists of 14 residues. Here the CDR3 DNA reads TGTGCCAGCAGGAAAACAGGAGACACCGGGGAGCTGTTTTTT. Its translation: CASRKTGDTGELFF.

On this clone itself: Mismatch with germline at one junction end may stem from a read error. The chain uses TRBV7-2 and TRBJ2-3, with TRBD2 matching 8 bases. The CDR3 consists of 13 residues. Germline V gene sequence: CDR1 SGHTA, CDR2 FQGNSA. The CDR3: CASSSIRTSWWHF. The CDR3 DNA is TGTGCCAGCAGCTCCATCCGGACTAGCTGGTGGCATTTT.

The CDR3 loop is CASRTSARETQYF. CDR3 bases: TGTGCCAGCAGGACTAGCGCTCGCGAGACCCAGTACTTC. The chain combines TRBV7-2 with TRBJ2-5; 8 bases line up with TRBD2. J lost 5 bases, V lost 6 bases, and 5 bases had no gene match. Germline V lookup: CDR1 SGHTA, CDR2 FQGNSA. The CDR3 contains 13 residues.

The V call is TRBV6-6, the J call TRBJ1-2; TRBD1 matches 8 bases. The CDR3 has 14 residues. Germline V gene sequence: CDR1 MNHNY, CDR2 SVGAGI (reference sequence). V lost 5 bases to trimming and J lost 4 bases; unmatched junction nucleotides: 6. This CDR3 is CASSQGAPLYGYTF. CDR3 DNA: TGTGCCAGCAGTCAGGGGGCGCCTCTCTATGGCTACACCTTC.

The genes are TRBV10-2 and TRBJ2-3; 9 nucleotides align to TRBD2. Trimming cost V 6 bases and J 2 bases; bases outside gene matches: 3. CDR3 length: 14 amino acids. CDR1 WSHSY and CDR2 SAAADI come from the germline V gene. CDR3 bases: TGCGCCAGCAGGGGACTAGCTACCACAGATACGCAGTATTTT. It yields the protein CASRGLATTDTQYF.